This passage covers 28 T cell receptor beta chains from one sample sequenced in a study of cytomegalovirus exposure and HLA in healthy donors. 13 Jbeta primers and 60 Vbeta primers were used for the PCR. The table came from immunoSEQ multiplex PCR; TCRdb's copy has only in-frame clones and leaves some out. The table for this sample gives 150,000 to 200,000 clones. The specimen was PBMCs. Receptors originate from a woman aged 18-29 years in good health and CMV-seropositive.

As DNA, the CDR3 is TGCACCAGCAGCCTGACTAGCCCTAACAACAATGAGCAGTTCTTC. Its protein is CTSSLTSPNNNEQFF. V gene TRBV1 combines with J gene TRBJ2-1; the DNA was not compared with TRBD2, the D call given in the table. TRBV1 is listed as a pseudogene. CDR3 length: 15 amino acids.

V gene TRBV6-5 combines with J gene TRBJ2-3; no clear D. Germline V gene data show CDR1 as MNHEY and CDR2 as SVGAGI. The CDR3 length is 16 residues. Trimming took 0 bases from V and 0 from J, leaving 10 bases between them. CDR3 loop: CASSYSRDTSTDTQYF. In DNA form, the CDR3 reads TGTGCCAGCAGTTACTCGCGCGACACAAGCACAGATACGCAGTATTTT.

The V gene is TRBV30, the J gene TRBJ2-5; 9 bases match TRBD1. V gave up 2 bases and J gave up 5 bases; unmatched junction bases: 6. The germline V gene encodes CDR1 GTSNPN and CDR2 SVGIG (reference sequence). This CDR3 is built from 14 residues. The CDR3 DNA follows: TGTGCCTGGAGTAGAACAGGGGGCTGGGAGACCCAGTACTTC. This encodes CAWSRTGGWETQYF. Supplemented by reference TRBV30 and TRBJ2-5, the full variable domain reads SQTIHQWPATLVQPVGSPLSLECTVEGTSNPNLYWYRQAAGRGLQLLFYSVGIGQISSEVPQNLSASRPQDRQFILSSKKLLLSDSGFYLCAWSRTGGWETQYFGPGTRLLVL.

The V and J genes are TRBV10-1 and TRBJ2-1; 7 bases fit TRBD1. This CDR3 is 13 amino acids long. Germline V gene lookup returns CDR1 WNHNN and CDR2 SYGVQD (reference sequence). The J segment lost 8 bases and the V segment lost 10 bases, leaving 11 bases of the junction unmatched. For the CDR3, the DNA is TGCGCCACCAGGACAGGAGGTAGGGATGAGCAGTTCTTC. Translation: CATRTGGRDEQFF.

J is TRBJ1-1 and V is TRBV4-2, with 8 bases lining up with TRBD1. Trimming cost V 0 bases and J 9 bases; bases outside gene matches: 6. The CDR3 consists of 14 residues. Germline CDR1 and CDR2: LGHNA and YNFKEQ. CDR3 sequence: CASSQEITGGKAFF. CDR3 bases: TGTGCCAGCAGCCAAGAAATTACAGGGGGTAAAGCTTTCTTT.

This chain uses TRBV4-1 with TRBJ2-3; no reliable D call. Germline CDR1 and CDR2: MGHRA and YSYEKL. The CDR3 spans 13 residues. V lost 0 bases and J lost 4, with 5 bases in between. CDR3 sequence: CASSQEPADTQYF. The CDR3 DNA sequence: TGCGCCAGCAGCCAAGAGCCGGCAGATACGCAGTATTTT.

The J gene is TRBJ2-2, the V gene TRBV4-1; maybe TRBD2 (6 bases). The germline gives CDR1 MGHRA, CDR2 YSYEKL. V shed 4 bases and J shed 6 bases, with 12 bases lying between them. The CDR3 totals 14 residues. CDR3 coding DNA: TGCGCCAGCAGCCCCGTGGGGGGTCCCGGGGAGCTGTTTTTT. Amino acid sequence: CASSPVGGPGELFF.

This chain connects TRBV5-1 to TRBJ2-7, with D tentatively TRBD2 (5 bases). Trimming stripped 6 bases from V and 6 bases from J, with 19 bases between. Looked up from germline, CDR1 is SGHRS and CDR2 is YFSETQ. The CDR3 runs to 14 residues. The CDR3 sequence: CASTQDSSGGEQYF. CDR3 DNA: TGCGCCAGCACCCAAGACTCCTCAGGAGGCGAGCAGTACTTC.

This rearrangement joins TRBV10-3 to TRBJ1-1, with D uncertain. Trimming left V 2 bases short and J 10 bases short, with 11 bases between. The CDR3 spans 12 residues. Germline V gene lookup returns CDR1 ENHRY and CDR2 SYGVKD. CDR3 DNA: TGTGCCATCAGTGAGCAGGATGGAGGAGCTTTCTTT. It is translated as CAISEQDGGAFF.

V usage is TRBV12-2 and J usage is TRBJ2-5; TRBD1 is the table's D call and was not checked against the DNA. TRBV12-2 is designated a pseudogene. The CDR3 is 17 residues long. The CDR3 protein is CASRPRQGRRWQETQYF. In nucleotides, the CDR3 is TGTGCAAGTCGCCCGCGACAGGGGCGGCGGTGGCAAGAGACCCAGTACTTC.

The rearrangement uses TRBV7-3 and TRBJ2-3; 7 positions agree with TRBD1. Germline trimming cut 5 bases from V and 5 bases from J; bases unmatched to any gene: 7. Germline-derived CDR1 and CDR2 are SGHTA and FQGTGA. The CDR3 has 14 residues. CDR3 loop: CASSRTTGRDTQYF. The CDR3 nucleotides read TGTGCCAGCAGCCGGACGACAGGGCGAGATACGCAGTATTTT. Variable domain in full (rest from reference TRBV7-3 and TRBJ2-3): GAGVSQTPSNKVTEKGKYVELRCDPISGHTALYWYRQSLGQGPEFLIYFQGTGAADDSGLPNDRFFAVRPEGSVSTLKIQRTERGDSAVYLCASSRTTGRDTQYFGPGTRLTVL.

The gene calls are TRBV5-1 and TRBJ2-1; TRBD1 matches at 9 bases. Unmatched junction bases numbered 6, after V lost 3 bases and J lost 5 bases. This CDR3 has 15 residues. Germline CDR1 is SGHRS and CDR2 is YFSETQ. Written as DNA, the CDR3 is TGCGCCAGCAGCTCGGGACAGGGCGCTGACAATGAGCAGTTCTTC. Amino acids: CASSSGQGADNEQFF.

This chain links TRBV9 with TRBJ2-5; unclear D gene. The CDR3 sequence is 15 residues long. Trimming took 1 base from V and 5 from J, leaving 15 bases between them. Germline V lookup: CDR1 SGDLS, CDR2 YYNGEE. Here the CDR3 reads CASSVMSGPGETQYF. The CDR3 bases are TGTGCCAGCAGCGTAATGAGTGGCCCGGGTGAGACCCAGTACTTC.

The chain employs TRBV4-2 and TRBJ2-5; 10 nucleotides match TRBD2. Germline CDR1 and CDR2: LGHNA and YNFKEQ. V lost 3 bases to trimming and J lost 2 bases; unmatched junction nucleotides: 9. This CDR3 has 17 amino acids. The CDR3 DNA reads TGTGCCAGCAGCCATGACTTAGCGGGGGGTTTACAAGAGACCCAGTACTTC. Protein sequence: CASSHDLAGGLQETQYF.

The V gene is TRBV18, the J gene TRBJ2-1; D possibly corresponds to TRBD1 (6 bases). V lost 2 bases, J lost 8 bases, and 10 bases lay in between. There are 13 residues in the CDR3. Germline V CDR1 and CDR2: KGHSH, LQKENI. CDR3 region: CASSPAGVDEQFF. The CDR3 coding sequence is TGTGCCAGCTCACCAGCAGGGGTGGATGAGCAGTTCTTC.

This chain links TRBV7-2 with TRBJ1-5, with D possibly being TRBD1 (5 bases). Germline V gene data show CDR1 as SGHTA and CDR2 as FQGNSA. V lost 5 bases, J lost 6 bases, and 8 bases lay in between. This CDR3 is built from 12 residues. CDR3 bases: TGTGCCAGCAGCCCAGGGCCTCAGCCCCAGCATTTT. It specifies CASSPGPQPQHF.

Here the CDR3 reads CASSSGLGNEQFF. In nucleotides, the CDR3 is TGTGCCAGCAGCTCTGGACTAGGGAATGAGCAGTTCTTC. The chain uses TRBV7-2 and TRBJ2-1; 7 nucleotides align to TRBD2. The CDR3 has 13 amino acids. V dropped 4 bases and J dropped 7; count of bases not matched to a gene: 4. Germline values: CDR1 SGHTA, CDR2 FQGNSA.

The CDR3 is CASGKAGAHEQYF. CDR3 DNA: TGCGCCAGCGGAAAAGCGGGAGCCCACGAGCAGTACTTC. The V and J genes are TRBV5-1 and TRBJ2-7, with 8 bases matching TRBD2. V lost 7 bases to trimming and J lost 5 bases; unmatched junction nucleotides: 8. The CDR3 is 13 amino acids. Germline V gives CDR1 SGHRS, CDR2 YFSETQ.

A word on this clone: One end of the junction fails to match germline, which may point to a read error. The gene calls are TRBV29-1 and TRBJ2-5; 7 positions agree with TRBD2. The CDR3 sequence is 13 residues long. Germline CDR1 and CDR2: SQVTM and ANQGSEA. CDR3 in amino acids: CSVEVRGEETQYF. The CDR3 nucleotides are TGCAGCGTCGAAGTACGGGGGGAAGAGACCCAGTACTTC.

The rearrangement uses TRBV2 and TRBJ2-3; TRBD2 agrees at 11 bases. CDR3 length: 16 amino acids. V lost 4 bases and J lost 2; bases outside the gene matches: 5. The V gene's germline CDR1 is SNHLY and CDR2 FYNNEI. The CDR3, as DNA: TGTGCCAGCAGTGGACTAGCGGGGCTCAACACAGATACGCAGTATTTT. Its translation: CASSGLAGLNTDTQYF.

This rearrangement joins TRBV7-2 to TRBJ2-3, with D possibly being TRBD2 (6 bases). Germline assignment: CDR1 SGHTA and CDR2 FQGNSA. V gave up 0 bases and J gave up 4 bases, with 14 bases separating them. The CDR3 loop spans 16 amino acids. CDR3 bases: TGTGCCAGCAGCTTAGCGGGCAGAGGGAGGTCAGATACGCAGTATTTT. It specifies CASSLAGRGRSDTQYF.

The chain combines TRBV7-2 with TRBJ2-7; TRBD2 matches 11 bases. V lost 5 bases to trimming and J lost 6 bases; unmatched junction nucleotides: 12. Germline V gives CDR1 SGHTA, CDR2 FQGNSA. The CDR3 consists of 16 residues. The CDR3 DNA reads TGTGCCAGCAGCCGTATAGCGGGAGGGCCCTTAGGCGAGCAGTACTTC. This encodes CASSRIAGGPLGEQYF.

This chain connects TRBV6-1 to TRBJ2-5, with D perhaps TRBD1 (6 bases). Trimming shortened V by 1 base and J by 1 base, and 10 bases separated the two germline ends. The CDR3 has 15 amino acids. CDR1 and CDR2 from the germline V gene are MNHNS and SASEGT. This chain's CDR3 is CASSEGIGGQETQYF. For the CDR3, the DNA is TGTGCCAGCAGTGAAGGAATAGGGGGCCAAGAGACCCAGTACTTC.

The chain links TRBV5-1 to TRBJ1-1, with D perhaps TRBD1 (6 bases). The CDR3 length is 14 residues. Trimming shortened V by 4 bases and J by 3 bases, and 13 bases separated the two germline ends. Germline V gene lookup returns CDR1 SGHRS and CDR2 YFSETQ. CDR3 amino acids: CASSRTPGDTEAFF. In DNA, the CDR3 is TGCGCCAGCAGCCGTACGCCAGGGGACACTGAAGCTTTCTTT.

V is TRBV10-3 and J is TRBJ2-6, with 9 bases fitting TRBD1. V was pared by 4 bases and J by 1 base, with 8 bases of the junction left unmatched. The CDR3 covers 18 residues. CDR1 and CDR2 (germline): ENHRY, SYGVKD. CDR3 protein: CAISATGQGNSGANVLTF. CDR3 in DNA: TGTGCCATCAGTGCGACGGGACAGGGTAATTCTGGGGCCAACGTCCTGACTTTC.

The rearrangement links TRBV11-3 to TRBJ1-2; the D is unclear. There are 16 residues in the CDR3. Looked up from germline, CDR1 is SGHNT and CDR2 is YENEEA. V was shortened by 1 base and J by 2 bases, with 14 bases between the two germline ends. The chain's CDR3 is CASSLGRGVPNYGYTF. DNA of the CDR3: TGTGCCAGCAGCTTAGGTCGTGGAGTCCCCAACTATGGCTACACCTTC.

The rearrangement uses TRBV7-8 and TRBJ2-1, with D perhaps matching TRBD2 (6 bases). The germline V gene encodes CDR1 SGHVS and CDR2 FQNEAQ. Trimming removed 5 bases at V and 7 bases at J, with 15 bases between. The CDR3 sequence is 14 residues long. CDR3 region: CASSPHDGRNEQFF. Written as DNA, the CDR3 is TGTGCCAGCAGCCCACACGACGGGAGAAATGAGCAGTTCTTC.

The chain carries TRBV5-1 and TRBJ2-5, with TRBD1 matching over 10 bases. The CDR3 is made up of 14 amino acids. With 4 bases clipped from V and 3 bases from J, the junction kept 3 bases outside the gene matches. Germline-derived CDR1 and CDR2 are SGHRS and YFSETQ. For the CDR3, the DNA is TGCGCCAGCAGCCGGGGGACAGGGGAAGAGACCCAGTACTTC. This encodes CASSRGTGEETQYF.